The 8 T cell receptor beta chains below were found in one sample sequenced in a study of blood T cell repertoires in COVID-19. TCRdb's copy holds only in-frame clones and misses some; the assay was immunoSEQ multiplex PCR. The sample holds a few hundred thousand clones, over 85% seen once. The sequenced material came from peripheral blood. Receptor source: a man between 18 and 35 years old with COVID-19, enrolled during active disease.

The chain links TRBV13 to TRBJ2-5, with a weak D call TRBD2 (5 bases). Germline V gene data show CDR1 as PRHDT and CDR2 as FYEKMQ (reference sequence). The CDR3 extends over 15 amino acids. Deletions cut 5 bases from V and 0 bases from J, with 13 bases between. The CDR3 bases are TGTGCCAGCAGCCCTAGAGGGTGGTACCAAGAGACCCAGTACTTC. Protein: CASSPRGWYQETQYF.

The rearrangement joins TRBV20-1 to TRBJ1-2; no definite D call. There are 11 residues in the CDR3. Germline V gene data show CDR1 as DFQATT and CDR2 as SNEGSKA (reference sequence). CDR3 nucleotides: TGCAGCATCAACAGAAACTATGGCTACACCTTC. It specifies CSINRNYGYTF.

The chain links TRBV29-1 to TRBJ2-5, with a possible D match to TRBD2 (5 bases). Germline CDR1 SQVTM, CDR2 ANQGSEA. Trimming left V 7 bases short and J 5 bases short, with 14 bases between. The CDR3 is 12 amino acids. The CDR3 region has the DNA TGCAGCGCCATGAACGGGGTCGAGACCCAGTACTTC. Its protein product is CSAMNGVETQYF.

The rearrangement joins TRBV15 to TRBJ1-2; D remains ambiguous. The CDR3 is 13 amino acids. The V gene lost 5 bases and the J gene lost 3 bases, with 10 bases spanning the gap. CDR1 LNHNV and CDR2 YYDKDF come from the germline V gene (reference sequence). CDR3 nucleotides: TGTGCCACCAGCGTATGGAGTTACTATGGCTACACCTTC. Residues: CATSVWSYYGYTF.

The chain employs TRBV29-1 and TRBJ2-7, with 7 bases aligning to TRBD1. This CDR3 has 12 residues. In germline, CDR1 is SQVTM, CDR2 ANQGSEA. With 6 bases clipped from V and 7 bases from J, the junction kept 9 bases outside the gene matches. For the CDR3, the DNA is TGCAGCGTGGGACAGCCAAGAGAAGAGCAGTACTTC. This gives the protein CSVGQPREEQYF.

The CDR3 loop is CAAGWGGTEAFF. Written as DNA, the CDR3 is TGTGCCGCCGGATGGGGGGGCACTGAAGCTTTCTTT. The chain uses TRBV19 and TRBJ1-1, with a tentative D call TRBD1 (5 bases). The V and J ends lost 11 bases and 4 bases respectively, with 14 bases between them. The CDR3 runs to 12 residues. Germline values: CDR1 LNHDA, CDR2 SQIVND (reference sequence).

The chain combines TRBV6-5 with TRBJ1-1, with a possible D match to TRBD1 (5 bases). Germline CDR1 reads MNHEY; CDR2 reads SVGAGI. The CDR3 length is 15 residues. V was trimmed by 6 bases and J by 1 base, leaving 15 bases between them. The CDR3 sequence is CASSGGTFTNTEAFF. Here the CDR3 DNA reads TGTGCCAGCAGCGGGGGGACGTTTACGAACACTGAAGCTTTCTTT.

The V and J genes are TRBV25-1 and TRBJ1-2; TRBD1 is a possible D gene (5 bases). Trimming removed 1 base from V and 10 bases from J, with 13 bases in between. There are 13 residues in the CDR3. Germline-derived CDR1 and CDR2 are MGHDK and SYGVNS. This chain's CDR3 is CASSEWAGRDYTF. Here the CDR3 DNA reads TGTGCCAGCAGTGAATGGGCAGGGAGGGACTACACCTTC.